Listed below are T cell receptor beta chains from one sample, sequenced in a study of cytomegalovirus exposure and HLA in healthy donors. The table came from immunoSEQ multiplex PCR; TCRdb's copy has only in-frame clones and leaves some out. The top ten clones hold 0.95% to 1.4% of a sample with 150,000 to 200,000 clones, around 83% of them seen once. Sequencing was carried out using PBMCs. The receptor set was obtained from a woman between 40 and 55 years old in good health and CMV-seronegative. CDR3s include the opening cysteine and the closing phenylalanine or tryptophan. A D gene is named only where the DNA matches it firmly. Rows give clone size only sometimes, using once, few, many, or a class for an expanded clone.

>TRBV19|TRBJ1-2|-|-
TGTGCCAGCCTCGAACGGGGCAGGGGCAACTATGGCTACACCTTC
CASLERGRGNYGYTF
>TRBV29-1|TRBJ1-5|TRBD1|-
TGCAGCGTCAGGGGACAGATTAATCAGCCCCAGCATTTT
CSVRGQINQPQHF
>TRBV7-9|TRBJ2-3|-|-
TGTGCCAGCAGCTTAAGCGAGGTGGCCACAGATACGCAGTATTTT
CASSLSEVATDTQYF
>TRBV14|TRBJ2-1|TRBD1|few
TGTGCCAGCAGCCACGACCCCAGGGGGAATGAGCAGTTCTTC
CASSHDPRGNEQFF
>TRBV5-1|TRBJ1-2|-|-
TGCGCCAGCAGCCCCAGGGTCGGAGATGGCTACACCTTC
CASSPRVGDGYTF
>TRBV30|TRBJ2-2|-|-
TGTGCCTGGAGTTCGGGCGGGGAGCTGTTTTTT
CAWSSGGELFF
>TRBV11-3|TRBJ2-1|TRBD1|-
TGTGCCAGCAGCTTCGGGGGACAGGGGTACAATGAGCAGTTCTTC
CASSFGGQGYNEQFF
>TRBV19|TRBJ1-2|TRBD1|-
TGTGCCAGTACCCCGACAGGGCCCCTCTATGGCTACACCTTC
CASTPTGPLYGYTF
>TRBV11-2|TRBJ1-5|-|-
TGTGCCAGCAGCGTCGGGTCGGGGAATCAGCCCCAGCATTTT
CASSVGSGNQPQHF
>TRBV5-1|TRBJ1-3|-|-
TGCGCCAGCGGGGGGTCCTCTGGAAACACCATATATTTT
CASGGSSGNTIYF
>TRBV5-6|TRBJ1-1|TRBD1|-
TGTGCCAGCAGCAGCTTTACAGGGGGCAGGGAAGCTTTCTTT
CASSSFTGGREAFF
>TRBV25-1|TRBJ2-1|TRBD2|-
TGTGCCAGCAGTGAATTTTTCCTAGCGGGCTACAATGAGCAGTTCTTC
CASSEFFLAGYNEQFF
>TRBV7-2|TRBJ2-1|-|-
TGTGCCAGCAGCCGTACCGGGAATGAGCAGTTCTTC
CASSRTGNEQFF
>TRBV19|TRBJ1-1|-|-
TGTGCCAGTAGTACAAATTTGAACACTGAAGCTTTCTTT
CASSTNLNTEAFF
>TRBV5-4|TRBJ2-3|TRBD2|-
TGTGCCAGCAGCCCTACTAGCGGGAGCACAGATACGCAGTATTTT
CASSPTSGSTDTQYF
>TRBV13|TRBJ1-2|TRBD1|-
TGTGCCAGCAGCTTGTTCGCGGGACAGGAAGCTAACTATGGCTACACCTTC
CASSLFAGQEANYGYTF
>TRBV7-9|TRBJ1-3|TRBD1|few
TGTGCCAGCAGCGTTACCGGGACAGCCTCTGGAAACACCATATATTTT
CASSVTGTASGNTIYF
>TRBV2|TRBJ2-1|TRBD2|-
TGTGCCAGCAGGAGGGGGACTAGCGGGGACAATGAGCAGTTCTTC
CASRRGTSGDNEQFF
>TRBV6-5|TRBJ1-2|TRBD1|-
TGTGCCAGCAGTTCCCGGGACAGGGGCGGCTATGGCTACACCTTC
CASSSRDRGGYGYTF
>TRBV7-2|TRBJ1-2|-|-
TGTGCCAGCAGCTTAGACACAGTCGGGGTAAATTTCTATGGCTACACCTTC
CASSLDTVGVNFYGYTF
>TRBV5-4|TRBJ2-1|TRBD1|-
TGTGCCAGCACCCCTCCCGGGACAGGGCGCAATGAGCAGTTCTTC
CASTPPGTGRNEQFF
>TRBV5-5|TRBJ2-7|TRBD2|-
TGTGCCAGCAGCCCGCGAAGGACTAGCGGGAGCTCCTACGAGCAGTACTTC
CASSPRRTSGSSYEQYF
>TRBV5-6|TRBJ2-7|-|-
TGTGCCAGCGCCGTCCGGGGTTCCTACGAGCAGTACTTC
CASAVRGSYEQYF
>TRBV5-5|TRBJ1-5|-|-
TGTGCCAGCAGCTTGCACAGGGCAAATAATCAGCCCCAGCATTTT
CASSLHRANNQPQHF
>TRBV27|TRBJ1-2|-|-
TGTGCCAGCAGCATTGACAGGAGCTTGTACTATGGCTACACCTTC
CASSIDRSLYYGYTF
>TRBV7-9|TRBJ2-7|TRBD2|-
TGTTCCAGCAGCCCTGCATCGGGACTACATACCTACGAGCAGTACTTC
CSSSPASGLHTYEQYF
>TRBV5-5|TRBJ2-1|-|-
TGTGCCAGCAGCTTGGCCTCTTACAATGAGCAGTTCTTC
CASSLASYNEQFF
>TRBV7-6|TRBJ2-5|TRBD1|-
TGTGCCAGCAGCTCGAACAGGGGCCCTCAAGAGACCCAGTACTTC
CASSSNRGPQETQYF
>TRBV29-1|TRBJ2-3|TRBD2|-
TGCAGCGACCGTAGCGGGAGGGCCACAGATACGCAGTATTTT
CSDRSGRATDTQYF
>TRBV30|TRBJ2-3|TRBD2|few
TGTGCCTGGAGTTTAGCGGGGGGGGCACATACGCAGTATTTT
CAWSLAGGAHTQYF
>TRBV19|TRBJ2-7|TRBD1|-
TGTGCCAGTAGTACCGGGCAGGGGGCCTCCTACGAGCAGTACTTC
CASSTGQGASYEQYF
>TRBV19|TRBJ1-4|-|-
TGTGCCAGTGGCACAGGGCCAACTAATGAAAAACTGTTTTTT
CASGTGPTNEKLFF
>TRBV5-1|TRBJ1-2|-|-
TGCGCCAGCAGCTTGGGACAGAACGCCTATGGCTACACCTTC
CASSLGQNAYGYTF
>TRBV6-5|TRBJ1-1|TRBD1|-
TGTGCCAGCAGGCCCCTGGACAGGGAGAACACTGAAGCTTTCTTT
CASRPLDRENTEAFF
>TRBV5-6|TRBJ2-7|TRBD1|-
TGTGCCAGCAGCTACGGGACAGTAGTCTACGAGCAGTACTTC
CASSYGTVVYEQYF
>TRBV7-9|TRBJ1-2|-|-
TGTGCCAGCAGCCTCGGAGGAGGCTACACCTTC
CASSLGGGYTF
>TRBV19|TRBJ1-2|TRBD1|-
TGTGCCAGTAGTATAACCGGGACAGGGCCCTCGGGCTACACCTTC
CASSITGTGPSGYTF
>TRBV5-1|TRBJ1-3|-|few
TGCGCCAGCAGCTCCGGTGACTCTGGAAACACCATATATTTT
CASSSGDSGNTIYF
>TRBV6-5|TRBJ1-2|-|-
TGTGCCAGCAGTTCCCCACGGGTGGGTGGCTACACCTTC
CASSSPRVGGYTF
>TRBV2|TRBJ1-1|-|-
TGTGCCAGCAGGGAACCCCAGCCAGGGAACACTGAAGCTTTCTTT
CASREPQPGNTEAFF
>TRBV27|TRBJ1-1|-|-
TGTGCCAGCAGTTTATCAGGGAGGAGGACTGAAGCTTTCTTT
CASSLSGRRTEAFF
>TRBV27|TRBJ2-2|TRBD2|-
TGTGCCAGCAGAAGACTAGCGGTAAACACCGGGGAGCTGTTTTTT
CASRRLAVNTGELFF
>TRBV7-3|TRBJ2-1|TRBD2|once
TGTGCCAGCAGGTCCGGGACTAACTCCTACAATGAGCAGTTCTTC
CASRSGTNSYNEQFF
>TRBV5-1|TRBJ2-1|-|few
TGCGCCAGCAGCTTAGGACTAACGTACAATGAGCAGTTCTTC
CASSLGLTYNEQFF
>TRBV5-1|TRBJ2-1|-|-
TGCGCCAGCAGCGCCGGACACCCCCTTATCGATGAGCAGTTCTTC
CASSAGHPLIDEQFF
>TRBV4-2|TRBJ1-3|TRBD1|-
TGTGCCAGCAGCCTACAGGGGTTAAATGGAAACACCATATATTTT
CASSLQGLNGNTIYF
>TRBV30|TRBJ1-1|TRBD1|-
TGTGCCTGGAGTGTACAGGGGGGGGCTGAAGCTTTCTTT
CAWSVQGGAEAFF
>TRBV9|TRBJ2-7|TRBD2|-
TGTGCCAGCAGCCCAACTAGCGGGAGGGCCTTTGAGCAGTACTTC
CASSPTSGRAFEQYF
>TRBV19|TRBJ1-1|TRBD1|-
TGTGCCAGTAGACCTCGGGGACAGGGTATGGCTGAAGCTTTCTTT
CASRPRGQGMAEAFF
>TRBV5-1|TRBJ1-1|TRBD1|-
TGCGCCAGCAGCGTAACAGGGGAAAAAATCACTGAAGCTTTCTTT
CASSVTGEKITEAFF
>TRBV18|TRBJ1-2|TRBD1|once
TGTGCCAGCTCACCCGGGACAGGACTTAACTATGGCTACACCTTC
CASSPGTGLNYGYTF
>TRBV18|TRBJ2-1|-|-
TGTGCCAGCTCACGCGGACAGCTGTCGGAGCAGTTCTTC
CASSRGQLSEQFF